The 22 T cell receptor beta chains in this list originate from one sample, sequenced in a study of shared clonotypes between healthy human individuals. The method was immunoSEQ multiplex PCR; TCRdb's version includes in-frame clones alone and lacks a portion of them. The sample consists of fewer than 1.8 million clones, approximately 98.5% of them appearing once. The sequenced material came from naive CD4+ T cells sorted from blood. The subset is: CD45RA+ positively selected. These receptors were obtained from a man aged 30 to 39 in good health.

The chain has TRBV4-2 and TRBJ2-7; 12 nucleotides agree with TRBD2. The CDR3 sequence is 14 residues long. CDR1 is LGHNA, CDR2 YNFKEQ, per germline. Trimming took 5 bases from V and 4 from J; bases not matched to a gene: 3. CDR3 coding DNA: TGTGCCAGCAGCTCTACTAGCGGGAGGTACGAGCAGTACTTC. Protein product: CASSSTSGRYEQYF.

The V call is TRBV6-6, the J call TRBJ1-2; 7 nucleotides line up with TRBD1. CDR1 MNHNY and CDR2 SVGAGI come from the germline V gene (reference sequence). V lost 0 bases and J lost 4; bases outside the gene matches: 8. This CDR3 is built from 16 residues. DNA for the CDR3: TGTGCCAGCAGTTACTCGACCGGACAGGTTCGCTATGGCTACACCTTC. Its protein product is CASSYSTGQVRYGYTF.

The chain couples TRBV7-8 to TRBJ2-7; the D is unclear. This CDR3 comprises 14 residues. Between the trimmed V and J ends, which lost 6 bases and 3 bases, there was a span of 15 bases. Germline CDR1 is SGHVS and CDR2 is FQNEAQ. The CDR3 loop is CASSPDGLSYEQYF. The CDR3 DNA follows: TGTGCCAGCAGTCCAGACGGTCTCAGCTACGAGCAGTACTTC.

V is TRBV6-1 and J is TRBJ1-1; the match to TRBD1 covers 7 bases. CDR1 and CDR2 from the germline V gene are MNHNS and SASEGT. The CDR3 loop spans 14 amino acids. V gave up 3 bases and J gave up 9 bases; unmatched junction bases: 10. DNA of the CDR3: TGTGCCAGCAGTGACCCGCGACAGGGCGGGAAAGCTTTCTTT. It encodes CASSDPRQGGKAFF.

Points on this clone: Other DNA sequences within the sample encode an identical CDR3. The rearrangement joins TRBV20-1 to TRBJ2-7; 8 bases line up with TRBD1. J lost 3 bases, V lost 5 bases, and 0 bases had no gene match. Per the germline V gene, CDR1 is DFQATT and CDR2 is SNEGSKA (reference sequence). The CDR3 length is 11 residues. The CDR3 loop reads CSADRGYEQYF. CDR3 DNA sequence: TGCAGTGCTGACAGGGGCTACGAGCAGTACTTC.

This rearrangement joins TRBV5-1 to TRBJ2-5; TRBD2 matches 10 bases. This CDR3 has 22 residues. Germline CDR1 and CDR2: SGHRS and YFSETQ. Losses at the gene ends were 4 bases for V and 3 bases for J; bases not matched to a gene: 27. CDR3 sequence reads: CASSKSHGPKASGSSTKETQYF. CDR3 coding DNA: TGCGCCAGCAGCAAAAGTCATGGGCCGAAGGCTAGCGGGAGTTCCACAAAAGAGACCCAGTACTTC.

The chain couples TRBV6-5 to TRBJ2-7; the match to TRBD1 covers 9 bases. CDR3 length: 14 amino acids. Germline assignment: CDR1 MNHEY and CDR2 SVGAGI. V lost 4 bases, J lost 2 bases, and 3 bases stayed unmatched. The chain's CDR3 is CASSSRQGAYEQYF. CDR3 DNA: TGTGCCAGCAGTTCCCGACAGGGGGCCTACGAGCAGTACTTC.

The V and J genes are TRBV18 and TRBJ2-7; 11 bases map to TRBD2. The CDR3 sequence is 15 residues long. J gave up 5 bases and V 0 bases, and 3 bases lay outside the gene matches. Germline CDR1 is KGHSH and CDR2 is LQKENI. DNA of the CDR3: TGTGCCAGCTCACCACCTTCTAGCGGGAGGCACGAGCAGTACTTC. It codes for CASSPPSSGRHEQYF. The full variable domain, rest sourced from reference TRBV18 and TRBJ2-7, is NAGVMQNPRHLVRRRGQEARLRCSPMKGHSHVYWYRQLPEEGLKFMVYLQKENIIDESGMPKERFSAEFPKEGPSILRIQQVVRGDSAAYFCASSPPSSGRHEQYFGPGTRLTVT.

About this clone: The sample carries other DNA sequences with the same CDR3. The gene calls are TRBV7-2 and TRBJ2-1; 9 bases align to TRBD2. The CDR3 extends over 12 amino acids. The ends lost 3 bases at V and 10 bases at J; junction bases unmatched: 1. The germline V gene encodes CDR1 SGHTA and CDR2 FQGNSA. CDR3 loop: CASSLTSGEQFF. The CDR3 region has the DNA TGTGCCAGCAGCTTGACTAGCGGCGAGCAGTTCTTC.

This chain connects TRBV11-2 to TRBJ2-5, with 11 bases matching TRBD2. This CDR3 has 18 residues. The V segment lost 2 bases and the J segment 1 base; nucleotides outside the gene matches: 9. CDR1 is SGHAT, CDR2 FQNNGV, per germline. The CDR3 reads CASSLKVLAGEPQETQYF. The CDR3 region has the DNA TGTGCCAGCAGCTTAAAAGTACTAGCGGGGGAGCCCCAAGAGACCCAGTACTTC. The whole variable domain, filled in from reference TRBV11-2 and TRBJ2-5, reads EAGVAQSPRYKIIEKRQSVAFWCNPISGHATLYWYQQILGQGPKLLIQFQNNGVVDDSQLPKDRFSAERLKGVDSTLKIQPAKLEDSAVYLCASSLKVLAGEPQETQYFGPGTRLLVL.

The CDR3 loop reads CASSPGTIDTQYF. As DNA, the CDR3 is TGTGCCAGCTCACCAGGGACTATAGATACGCAGTATTTT. This chain uses TRBV18 with TRBJ2-3, with 7 bases matching TRBD2. J was trimmed by 5 bases and V by 2 bases; bases with no gene match: 1. This CDR3 is 13 amino acids long. Germline CDR1 is KGHSH and CDR2 is LQKENI.

The V gene is TRBV11-3, the J gene TRBJ2-1; a weak D match, TRBD2 (6 bases). Trimming took off 5 bases at V and 7 bases at J, with 6 bases between the two ends. The CDR3 has 11 residues. Germline CDR1 and CDR2: SGHNT and YENEEA. The CDR3 is CASSRGNEQFF. The CDR3 coding sequence is TGTGCCAGCAGCCGGGGGAATGAGCAGTTCTTC.

This clone is a singleton in its sample. The chain employs TRBV5-4 and TRBJ2-1; 9 bases match TRBD2. CDR3 length equals 16 residues. V shed 0 bases and J 3 bases; nucleotides not matched to a gene: 4. The germline V gene has CDR1 SGHNT and CDR2 YYREEE (reference sequence). The CDR3 nucleotides are TGTGCCAGCAGCTTGGCTAGCGGGAAAAACTACAATGAGCAGTTCTTC. Its protein product is CASSLASGKNYNEQFF.

V usage is TRBV6-1 and J usage is TRBJ2-7; D not certain. The CDR3 covers 14 residues. The germline V gene has CDR1 MNHNS and CDR2 SASEGT. The V end lost 6 bases, the J end lost 1 base, and 13 bases lay between the germline ends. CDR3 nucleotide sequence: TGTGCCAGCAGGGCAGGTATTGCATCCTACGAGCAGTACTTC. Translating gives CASRAGIASYEQYF.

The J gene is TRBJ2-1, the V gene TRBV18, with TRBD1 identical over 10 bases. CDR3 size: 15 residues. CDR1 is KGHSH and CDR2 is LQKENI in the germline V gene. V was clipped by 8 bases and J by 0 bases; unmatched bases: 4. The DNA of the CDR3 is TGTGCCAGCCTACGGGACAGGGGCTCCTACAATGAGCAGTTCTTC. As protein: CASLRDRGSYNEQFF.

The V call is TRBV7-9, the J call TRBJ2-5; tentative D call: TRBD1 (6 bases). V was clipped by 5 bases and J by 4 bases, with 14 bases between them. CDR3 length equals 14 residues. Germline V gene data show CDR1 as SEHNR and CDR2 as FQNEAQ (reference sequence). DNA of the CDR3: TGTGCCAGCAGCACCACAGGGAAAGGAGAGACCCAGTACTTC. Encoded protein: CASSTTGKGETQYF. Drawing the rest from reference TRBV7-9 and TRBJ2-5, the complete variable domain is DTGVSQNPRHKITKRGQNVTFRCDPISEHNRLYWYRQTLGQGPEFLTYFQNEAQLEKSRLLSDRFSAERPKGSFSTLEIQRTEQGDSAMYLCASSTTGKGETQYFGPGTRLLVL.

This clone was detected only once. CDR3 DNA sequence: TGCGCCAGCAGTGATGGGGCCTACGAGCAGTACTTC. Its protein product is CASSDGAYEQYF. The rearrangement links TRBV10-1 to TRBJ2-7; D uncertain. This CDR3 region has 12 residues. Germline assignment: CDR1 WNHNN and CDR2 SYGVQD (reference sequence). V was pared by 3 bases and J by 2 bases, with 5 bases between.

V and J are TRBV15 and TRBJ1-5, with 9 bases that match TRBD1. V shed 5 bases and J 6 bases; nucleotides not matched to a gene: 8. Germline V CDR1 and CDR2: LNHNV, YYDKDF (reference sequence). This CDR3 contains 15 residues. The DNA for the CDR3 is TGTGCCACCAGCCCCGGGGGACAGGGACGTCAGCCCCAGCATTTT. Residues: CATSPGGQGRQPQHF.

V gene TRBV28 combines with J gene TRBJ2-6; D gene ambiguous. V was cut by 5 bases and J by 2 bases, with 13 bases left in between. Germline CDR1 is MDHEN and CDR2 is SYDVKM. The CDR3 covers 16 residues. The CDR3 region is CASSLPRGAGANVLTF. The CDR3 DNA reads as TGTGCCAGCAGTCTACCCAGAGGCGCTGGGGCCAACGTCCTGACTTTC.

This chain uses TRBV5-1 with TRBJ2-7; the match to TRBD2 covers 8 bases. Germline CDR1 and CDR2: SGHRS and YFSETQ. Trimming removed 6 bases from V and 1 base from J; junction bases left unmatched: 6. The CDR3 contains 14 residues. CDR3 protein: CASKQGGGSYEQYF. The CDR3 coding sequence is TGCGCCAGCAAGCAGGGCGGGGGGTCCTACGAGCAGTACTTC.

CDR3 sequence: CSVRGEAKNIQYF. In DNA, the CDR3 is TGCAGCGTTAGAGGCGAGGCCAAAAACATTCAGTACTTC. V usage is TRBV29-1 and J usage is TRBJ2-4; unclear D gene. CDR3 length: 13 residues. Germline V lookup: CDR1 SQVTM, CDR2 ANQGSEA. The V gene lost 5 bases and the J gene lost 1 base, with 9 bases spanning the gap.

The chain employs TRBV28 and TRBJ1-1; TRBD1 might be the D (5 bases). The CDR3 spans 14 residues. Germline CDR1 and CDR2: MDHEN and SYDVKM. Trimming stripped 5 bases from V and 1 base from J, with 11 bases between. The DNA of the CDR3 is TGTGCCAGCAGTGAGGGACGTAGGAACACTGAAGCTTTCTTT. This translates into CASSEGRRNTEAFF.